This T cell receptor beta chain was profiled in a study of blood T cell repertoires in COVID-19. Study context: Material from acute and convalescent COVID-19 was sourced from the United States, Italy and Spain.

Authors' analysis steps: It was from reference gene primer amplification that nucleated cell counts were estimated. Assay used: immunoSEQ multiplex PCR; TCRdb lists only in-frame clones, some missing. Clonal size and the V and J genes are those of that table, whereas D and trimming came from the DNA. The sample lists 90,000 to 130,000 clones, approximately 80% occurring once. The sequenced material came from peripheral blood. This clonotype was sampled from a woman in her 70s with acute or convalescent COVID-19.

The CDR3 protein is CASSKNPGALNEQFF. CDR3 DNA sequence: TGTGCCAGTAGTAAAAATCCAGGGGCGTTAAATGAGCAGTTCTTC. This chain uses TRBV19 with TRBJ2-1; tentatively, D is TRBD1 (6 bases). Per germline, CDR1 LNHDA and CDR2 SQIVND (reference sequence). With 4 bases removed from V and 7 bases from J, the gap between germline ends came to 17 bases. The CDR3 runs to 15 residues. Combining the CDR3 with reference TRBV19 and TRBJ2-1 gives the whole variable domain DGGITQSPKYLFRKEGQNVTLSCEQNLNHDAMYWYRQDPGQGLRLIYYSQIVNDFQKGDIAEGYSVSREKKESFPLTVTSAQKNPTAFYLCASSKNPGALNEQFFGPGTRLTVL.